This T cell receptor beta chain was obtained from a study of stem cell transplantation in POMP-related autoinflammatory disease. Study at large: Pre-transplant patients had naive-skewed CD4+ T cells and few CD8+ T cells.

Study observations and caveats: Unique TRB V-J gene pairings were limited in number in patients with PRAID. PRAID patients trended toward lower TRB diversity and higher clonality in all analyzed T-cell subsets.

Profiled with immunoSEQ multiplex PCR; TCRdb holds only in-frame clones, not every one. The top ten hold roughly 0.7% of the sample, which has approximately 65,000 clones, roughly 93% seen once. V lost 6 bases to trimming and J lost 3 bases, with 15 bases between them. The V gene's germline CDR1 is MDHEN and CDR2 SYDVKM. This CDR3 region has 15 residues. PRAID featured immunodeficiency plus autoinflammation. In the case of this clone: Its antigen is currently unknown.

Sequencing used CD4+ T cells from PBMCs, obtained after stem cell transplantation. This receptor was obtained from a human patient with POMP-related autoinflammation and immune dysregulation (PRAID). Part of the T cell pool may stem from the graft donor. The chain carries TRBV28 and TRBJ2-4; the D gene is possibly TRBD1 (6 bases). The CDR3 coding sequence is TGTGCCAGCAGCTTAGGGGGAGAAGTCAAAAACATTCAGTACTTC. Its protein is CASSLGGEVKNIQYF.